These 7 T cell receptor beta chains share one sample of origin, sequenced in a study of blood T cell repertoires in COVID-19. TCRdb keeps only in-frame clones here, not all; method: immunoSEQ multiplex PCR. The data contain fewer than 250,000 clones, 88% of them singletons. The sample consisted of peripheral blood. The receptors derive from a man between 65 and 85 years old with acute or convalescent COVID-19.

V is TRBV19 and J is TRBJ1-2, with TRBD1 matching over 8 bases. Germline V gene data show CDR1 as LNHDA and CDR2 as SQIVND (reference sequence). The ends lost 4 bases at V and 5 bases at J; junction bases unmatched: 9. The CDR3 sequence is 15 residues long. The CDR3 protein is CASSRSGQAIYGYTF. For the CDR3, the DNA is TGTGCCAGTAGTAGGTCGGGACAGGCGATTTATGGCTACACCTTC.

The rearrangement links TRBV5-6 to TRBJ1-2; D unclear. Per the germline V gene, CDR1 is SGHDT and CDR2 is YYEEEE. V lost 4 bases to trimming and J lost 6 bases, with 25 bases between them. The CDR3 has 17 amino acids. The DNA for the CDR3 is TGTGCCAGCAGCCGGCGTGGGCCGAGACCTATATCGGATGGCTACACCTTC. Protein product: CASSRRGPRPISDGYTF.

V is TRBV28 and J is TRBJ1-5; D uncertain. Trimming removed 6 bases from V and 0 bases from J, with 12 bases in between. The CDR3 runs to 15 residues. Germline loops: CDR1 MDHEN, CDR2 SYDVKM. CDR3 coding DNA: TGTGCCAGCAGCCGACAACTCATTAGCAATCAGCCCCAGCATTTT. Protein sequence: CASSRQLISNQPQHF.

The CDR3 sequence: CASSAGLLNTEAFF. The DNA of the CDR3 is TGTGCCAGCAGCGCGGGACTCTTGAACACTGAAGCTTTCTTT. The chain uses TRBV7-2 and TRBJ1-1; D may be TRBD1 (5 bases). Germline V gene data show CDR1 as SGHTA and CDR2 as FQGNSA. Trimming took off 5 bases at V and 0 bases at J, with 10 bases between the two ends. The CDR3 extends over 14 amino acids.

The V gene is TRBV4-2, the J gene TRBJ2-2; possible D gene TRBD2, 7 bases. The CDR3 consists of 18 residues. In germline, CDR1 is LGHNA, CDR2 YNFKEQ. V was clipped by 0 bases and J by 5 bases, with 19 bases between them. CDR3 region: CASSQDPRGARRTGELFF. The CDR3 region has the DNA TGTGCCAGCAGCCAAGATCCCCGGGGGGCGCGTCGAACCGGGGAGCTGTTTTTT.

This chain connects TRBV5-1 to TRBJ2-7; 13 bases fit TRBD2. Germline-derived CDR1 and CDR2 are SGHRS and YFSETQ. The V segment lost 4 bases and the J segment 2 bases; nucleotides outside the gene matches: 6. The CDR3 is 16 residues long. CDR3 sequence reads: CASSEGTSGIPYEQYF. CDR3 coding DNA: TGCGCCAGCAGCGAAGGGACTAGCGGGATTCCCTACGAGCAGTACTTC.

This rearrangement joins TRBV6-5 to TRBJ2-5; maybe TRBD2 (5 bases). Looked up from germline, CDR1 is MNHEY and CDR2 is SVGAGI. Between the trimmed V and J ends, which lost 8 bases and 9 bases, there was a span of 22 bases. This CDR3 is built from 14 residues. This CDR3 is CASGGAQNIGAQYF. For the CDR3, the DNA is TGTGCCAGCGGCGGAGCACAAAATATCGGGGCCCAGTACTTC.